This T cell receptor (beta chain) came from a study of CD8+ T cells in alopecia areata. Study information: Tofacitinib therapy lasting 6 to 18 months was followed by 6 months off drug. Patients given treatment had severity scored by the percentage of scalp area affected.

Treatment given: oral pan-JAK inhibitor, 5-10 mg twice daily. This clone was observed many times. Its antigen remains unknown. Study conclusions and caveats: While patients received tofacitinib, many expanded lesional clones remained present in scalp and blood.

Sequencing used cDNA as its template, made by extracting RNA and reverse transcribing it. Profiled with immunoSEQ multiplex PCR; TCRdb holds only in-frame clones, not every one. The table records roughly 110,000 clones, about 60% of them present only once. The CDR3 contains 15 residues. V shed 6 bases, J shed 5 bases, and the junction held 7 bases outside the gene matches. Germline V gene sequence: CDR1 MRHNA, CDR2 SNTAGT. Source: CD8+ T cells sorted from blood, taken at week 24, from a patient treated with tofacitinib. The origin of this receptor is a human donor with alopecia areata. This rearrangement joins TRBV6-4 to TRBJ2-3; 11 bases map to TRBD2. CDR3 bases: TGTGCCAGCAGCCCACTAGCGGGGGCGGTAGATACGCAGTATTTT. It yields the protein CASSPLAGAVDTQYF.